The sequence of this TCR beta chain was determined in a study of blood T cell repertoires in COVID-19. Study-wide background: The United States, Italy and Spain provided the acute and convalescent COVID-19 samples. T cells, B-cell-depleted T cells, or PBMCs supplied cDNA or gDNA.

The CDR3 loop spans 14 amino acids. V lost 6 bases and J lost 6, with 15 bases in between. Germline V gene sequence: CDR1 LNHDA, CDR2 SQIVND (reference sequence). Per the authors' pipeline: Nucleated cell counts were estimated from reference gene primer amplification. The method was immunoSEQ multiplex PCR; TCRdb's version includes in-frame clones alone and lacks a portion of them. The V and J calls and the clone size are those of that table, but D and trimming were determined from the DNA. This sample has about 100,000 clones, with roughly nine tenths found just once. This sequence originates from a man between 40 and 49 years old with active or convalescent COVID-19. Sequencing was performed on peripheral blood. This rearrangement joins TRBV19 to TRBJ1-5, with a weak D call TRBD1 (6 bases). CDR3 loop: CASSSQGSGQPQHF. As DNA, the CDR3 is TGTGCCAGTAGCTCACAGGGAAGCGGTCAGCCCCAGCATTTT.